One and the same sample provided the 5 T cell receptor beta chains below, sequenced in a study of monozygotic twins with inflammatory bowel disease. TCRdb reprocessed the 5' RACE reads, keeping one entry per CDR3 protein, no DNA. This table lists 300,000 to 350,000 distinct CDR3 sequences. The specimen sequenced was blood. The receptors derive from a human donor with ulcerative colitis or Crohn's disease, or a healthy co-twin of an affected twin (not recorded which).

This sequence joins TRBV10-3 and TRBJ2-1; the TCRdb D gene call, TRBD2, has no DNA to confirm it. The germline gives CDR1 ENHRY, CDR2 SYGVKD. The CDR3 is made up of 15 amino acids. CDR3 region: CAISDGLAGDNEQFF.

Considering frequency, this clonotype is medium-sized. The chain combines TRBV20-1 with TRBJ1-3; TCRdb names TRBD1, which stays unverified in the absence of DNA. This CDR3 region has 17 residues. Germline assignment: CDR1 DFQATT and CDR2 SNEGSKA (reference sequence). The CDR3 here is CSARDALLDRGEDTIYF.

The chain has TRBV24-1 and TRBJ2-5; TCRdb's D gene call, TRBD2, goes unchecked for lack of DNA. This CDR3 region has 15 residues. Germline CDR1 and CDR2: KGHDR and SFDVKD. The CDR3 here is CATGLHIALVQTQYF.

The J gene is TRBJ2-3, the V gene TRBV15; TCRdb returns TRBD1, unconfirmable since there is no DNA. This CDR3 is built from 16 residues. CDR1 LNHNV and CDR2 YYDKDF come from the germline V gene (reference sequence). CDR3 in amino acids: CATSSRPDGHTDTQYF.

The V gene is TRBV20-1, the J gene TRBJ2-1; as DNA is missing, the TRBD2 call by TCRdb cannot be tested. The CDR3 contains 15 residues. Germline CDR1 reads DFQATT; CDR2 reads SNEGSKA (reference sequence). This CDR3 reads CSARLGTSVYNEQFF.